The entry below gives a single TCR beta chain sequence along with its context. It has no known antigen specificity. There are no base qualities to consult, and no much larger clone falls within one base. A second Seattle source provided samples from volunteer blood donors who had recovered from COVID-19. Collaborating institutions collected whole blood in K2EDTA tubes following their own protocols. For TCRbeta analysis, collaborators shipped samples as frozen whole blood, isolated PBMCs, or DNA extracted from either of those sample types. The data are from a study of blood T cell repertoires in COVID-19 (dated by TCRdb to about 2020). Looking at the study overall: The collaborator samples originated in the United States, Italy and Spain and spanned the acute and convalescent phases of COVID-19. The prospective study material was composed of cDNA or gDNA derived from T cells, B-cell-depleted T cells, or PBMCs. The dataset comprised deeply sampled blood TCRbeta repertoires from subjects exposed to, actively infected with, or recovered from COVID-19. A freely available public database, intended as a resource for researchers studying the immune response to SARS-CoV-2, is where the repertoires were released. The samples were drawn from two sources: the first 160 participants of the ongoing ImmuneRACE study, and 950 to 1,500 subjects contributed by 6 global collaborators. Sample metadata almost always included a de-identified subject ID, COVID-19 status, age in years and sex. Where available, HLA class I and class II types were obtained from metadata supplied by the sample provider rather than from assay-based typing. Broader findings and caveats from the paper: The quantity of clinical and demographic metadata differed by source and by participant and was supplied without curation.

V is reduced by 6 bases and J by 5 bases, leaving a spacing of 10 bases between them. Spanning cysteine to phenylalanine, the CDR3 consists of 12 amino acids. Just CDR3 DNA is preserved here, 36 bases in frame from base 1. The CDR1 and CDR2 encoded by the germline V gene are MNHEY and SVGAGI. The immunoSEQ Assay, a bias-controlled multiplex PCR, was used to amplify TCRbeta CDR3 regions from genomic DNA. As for the authors' bioinformatics: Within the assay, amplification of reference gene primers was used to estimate how many nucleated cells each sample contained. Sequence reads were collapsed and filtered to measure the absolute abundance of every unique TCRbeta CDR3 rearrangement. For each sample, productive Simpson clonality was calculated as the square root of Simpson's diversity index over productive rearrangements. Entries here come from immuneACCESS through TCRdb and include only in-frame sequences with V and J called. Some clones fail to appear in such tables; in the studies checked, an unresolved V gene covers under half of the shortfall, and the cause of the remainder is unknown. The V and J calls and clone size are taken from that table; D and trimming were inferred from the DNA. Counted in this sample were roughly 150,000 clones; about four fifths of them appeared once. Together, the top ten hold under 15% of the sample.

The chain links TRBV6-5 with TRBJ2-5, with the D segment identity uncertain. The sequenced sample consisted of peripheral blood. The clonotype was recovered from an older man who had recovered from COVID-19. The DNA is TGTGCCAGCAGACAATCCGGGGAGACCCAGTACTTC. Its coded protein is CASRQSGETQYF.